Listed below are T cell receptor beta chains from one sample, sequenced in a study of T cell responses to AZD1222 COVID-19 vaccine. The table came from immunoSEQ multiplex PCR; TCRdb's copy has only in-frame clones and leaves some out. This repertoire shows some 130,000 clones, about nine tenths found once; its top ten account for 20% to 25%. Here the sequenced sample was peripheral blood, taken on day 0 of AZD1222 vaccination. Receptors were obtained from an adult in good health. Both conserved end residues are part of each CDR3. The D gene is left open where the match is weak. Part of the rows lack a size; the others show once, few, many or a class for expanded clones.

D gene,J gene,V gene,clone size,CDR3 DNA,CDR3 protein
TRBD2,TRBJ2-3,TRBV3-1/TRBV3-2,.,TGTGCCAGCAGTCTTGTACAGCGGGGGGACACAGATACGCAGTATTTT,CASSLVQRGDTDTQYF
.,TRBJ2-1,TRBV5-8,.,TGTGCCAGCAGCTTCGAGGGGGGGCCCCTCAATGAGCAGTTCTTC,CASSFEGGPLNEQFF
.,TRBJ2-3,TRBV19,.,TGTGCCAGTAGTATAGATCCGTTACAACGCACAGATACGCAGTATTTT,CASSIDPLQRTDTQYF
.,TRBJ1-2,TRBV7-9,.,TGTGCCAGCAGCTACACAGGGAGCTATGGCTACACCTTC,CASSYTGSYGYTF
.,TRBJ1-4,TRBV19,.,TGTGCCAGTAGTATGGGGACTGCAACTAATGAAAAACTGTTTTTT,CASSMGTATNEKLFF
.,TRBJ1-1,TRBV7-6,.,TGTGCCAGCAGCTTAACGGGGTCCTGGGGGGCCGCTGAAGCTTTCTTT,CASSLTGSWGAAEAFF
.,TRBJ1-6,TRBV5-6,.,TGTGCCAGCAGCTTGCCCACCGCGGGGCGGAGTAATTCACCCCTCCACTTT,CASSLPTAGRSNSPLHF
.,TRBJ2-2,TRBV5-1,.,TGCGCCAGCAGTCATTTTTCCGGGGAGCTGTTTTTT,CASSHFSGELFF
.,TRBJ2-7,TRBV12-3/TRBV12-4,.,TGTGCCAGCAGCGAGATGTTCGGGGAGCAGTACTTC,CASSEMFGEQYF
.,TRBJ2-7,TRBV5-6,.,TGTGCCAGCAGCTCACCCGGGGGTGCCTCCTACGAGCAGTACTTC,CASSSPGGASYEQYF
TRBD1,TRBJ1-2,TRBV3-1/TRBV3-2,.,TGTGCCAGCAGCCAAAGCCTTATCGGACAGGGGAGAAGCTACACCTTC,CASSQSLIGQGRSYTF
.,TRBJ2-2,TRBV27,once,TGTGCCAGCACCCCTTCATGGGGGGACGCGGTTGTAAACACCGGGGAGCTGTTTTTT,CASTPSWGDAVVNTGELFF
TRBD1,TRBJ1-3,TRBV27,.,TGTGCCAGCAGTGCCGGACAGGGACTAAGAAACACCATATATTTT,CASSAGQGLRNTIYF
.,TRBJ1-6,TRBV12-3/TRBV12-4,.,TGTGCCAGCAACCTGGGGCAGGGCTCACCCCTCCACTTT,CASNLGQGSPLHF
.,TRBJ1-5,TRBV5-1,.,TGCGCCAGCAGCTTGGGGGTGGAAGGCAATCAGCCCCAGCATTTT,CASSLGVEGNQPQHF
TRBD1,TRBJ1-3,TRBV6-5,.,TGTGCCAGCAGTTCTGGAAACAGGGGCCGAAACACCATATATTTT,CASSSGNRGRNTIYF
.,TRBJ2-7,TRBV7-9,.,TGTGCCAGCAGCCAAAAACTCTACGAGCAGTACTTC,CASSQKLYEQYF
.,TRBJ1-6,TRBV27,.,TGTGCCAGCAGTGGTCCTAGGGGAAGCTCCTATAATTCACCCCTCCACTTT,CASSGPRGSSYNSPLHF
.,TRBJ1-5,TRBV10-3,few,TGTGCCATCAGTGAGTCACAGATGGGCAATCAGCCCCAGCATTTT,CAISESQMGNQPQHF
.,TRBJ1-6,TRBV6-5,few,TGTGCCAGCAGTCCAGACCCCGGTTTATCACCCCTCCACTTT,CASSPDPGLSPLHF
.,TRBJ1-6,TRBV4-3,.,TGCGCCAGCAGCCAAGGGGGGTTTTTTTCACCCCTCCACTTT,CASSQGGFFSPLHF
.,TRBJ2-2,TRBV5-6,once,TGTGCCAGCAGCCCCGGAGGGGTGGGGGCCCACACCGGGGAGCTGTTTTTT,CASSPGGVGAHTGELFF
TRBD1,TRBJ2-1,TRBV5-1,once,TGCGCCAGCAGCTTGGGCGGACAGGGGTGGAATGAGCAGTTCTTC,CASSLGGQGWNEQFF
.,TRBJ1-2,TRBV29-1,.,TGCAGCGTTGAGGCTGCAGAGCACGCTAACTATGGCTACACCTTC,CSVEAAEHANYGYTF
.,TRBJ1-5,TRBV9,once,TGTGCCAGCAGCCTGCAGGGGAATGGCAATCAGCCCCAGCATTTT,CASSLQGNGNQPQHF
TRBD1,TRBJ2-1,TRBV11-2,.,TGTGCCAGCAGCTTAGGACAGGGGAACTACAATGAGCAGTTCTTC,CASSLGQGNYNEQFF
.,TRBJ1-3,TRBV7-2,.,TGTGCCAGCAGCTTATGGGCCAGGCTGGAAAACACCATATATTTT,CASSLWARLENTIYF
.,TRBJ2-5,TRBV25-1,.,TGTGCCAGCAGTGAATTGAGGACTACAGTCCAGACCCAGTACTTC,CASSELRTTVQTQYF
.,TRBJ1-4,TRBV9,.,TGTGCCAGCAGCGTAGATGGGGCTGGAGAAAAACTGTTTTTT,CASSVDGAGEKLFF
.,TRBJ2-7,TRBV9,.,TGTGCCAGCAGCACAGAGGATCACTACGAGCAGTACTTC,CASSTEDHYEQYF
.,TRBJ1-5,TRBV28,.,TGTGCCAGCAGTTTAAGGGGATATAGCAATCAGCCCCAGCATTTT,CASSLRGYSNQPQHF
.,TRBJ1-5,TRBV7-2,.,TGTGCCAGCAGCCCAGGGGACTATAGCAATCAGCCCCAGCATTTT,CASSPGDYSNQPQHF
.,TRBJ1-1,TRBV21-1,.,TGTGCCAGCAGCAAAGGTGATAGGGACACTGAAGCTTTCTTT,CASSKGDRDTEAFF
.,TRBJ2-7,TRBV28,.,TGTGCCAGCAGTACCTACGCGGGGAGGAGGCCCTACGAGCAGTACTTC,CASSTYAGRRPYEQYF
.,TRBJ1-2,TRBV2,few,TGTGCCAGCAGGACGGGACGGACGGTCTATGGCTACACCTTC,CASRTGRTVYGYTF
.,TRBJ2-5,TRBV5-6,.,TGTGCCAGCAGCTTGGAGCCTGGGGAGACCCAGTACTTC,CASSLEPGETQYF
TRBD1,TRBJ1-1,TRBV4-2,.,TGTGCCAGCTTACGGGGAGGGGGCGAAACTGAAGCTTTCTTT,CASLRGGGETEAFF
.,TRBJ2-3,TRBV2,.,TGTGCCAGCAGTCGACAAGGCACAGATACGCAGTATTTT,CASSRQGTDTQYF
.,TRBJ1-5,TRBV18,few,TGTGCCAGCTCACCAGATTCAGGGGCGGGCCAGCCCCAGCATTTT,CASSPDSGAGQPQHF
.,TRBJ1-4,TRBV15,.,TGTGCCACCAGCGCTTGGGGAGGGAACACTAATGAAAAACTGTTTTTT,CATSAWGGNTNEKLFF
TRBD1,TRBJ1-2,TRBV2,.,TGTGCCAGCAGCCCTCGACAGGGGACTAATGGCTACACCTTC,CASSPRQGTNGYTF
TRBD1,TRBJ1-1,TRBV19,.,TGTGCCAGTAGTGTAACTGACAGGGCCCGACTCAATATGAACACTGAAGCTTTCTTT,CASSVTDRARLNMNTEAFF
.,TRBJ1-4,TRBV15,.,TGTGCCACCAGCAGAGGGCGGGACATTGGGACGGCAACTAATGAAAAACTGTTTTTT,CATSRGRDIGTATNEKLFF
.,TRBJ1-5,TRBV4-1,few,TGCGCCAGCAGGGGGATTGGTTTCAATCAGCCCCAGCATTTT,CASRGIGFNQPQHF
.,TRBJ2-7,TRBV5-1,.,TGCGCCAGCAGATTGTCTCACGAGAACTACGAGCAGTACTTC,CASRLSHENYEQYF